This entry lists 24 T cell receptor beta chains sequenced from one sample in a study of blood T cell repertoires in COVID-19. Sequenced by immunoSEQ multiplex PCR; TCRdb stores in-frame clones only, minus some. The profile covers approximately 300,000 clones, with around 90% appearing a single time and approximately 6.8% taken by the ten largest. Material for sequencing was peripheral blood. Receptors originate from a woman aged 25 to 39 with COVID-19, enrolled during active disease.

A single count supports this clone. The chain combines TRBV10-3 with TRBJ1-6; TRBD1 aligns across 10 bases. The germline V gene has CDR1 ENHRY and CDR2 SYGVKD. The V segment lost 6 bases and the J segment 9 bases; nucleotides outside the gene matches: 5. The CDR3 runs to 14 residues. CDR3 sequence: CAISGTGVGSPLHF. The CDR3 nucleotides are TGTGCCATCAGCGGGACAGGGGTCGGTTCACCCCTCCACTTT.

The chain uses TRBV5-1 and TRBJ2-7, with D possibly matching TRBD2 (6 bases). The V end was cut by 4 bases, the J end by 6 bases, with 17 bases between. There are 14 residues in the CDR3. Germline V gene lookup returns CDR1 SGHRS and CDR2 YFSETQ. In DNA, the CDR3 is TGCGCCAGCAGCCGCCTTCTCGGGAGTAGCGAGCAGTACTTC. This sequence encodes CASSRLLGSSEQYF.

This sequence joins TRBV20-1 and TRBJ2-2, with no clear D. The CDR3 is made up of 13 amino acids. The V and J ends lost 3 bases and 2 bases respectively, with 7 bases between them. Germline CDR1 reads DFQATT; CDR2 reads SNEGSKA (reference sequence). The CDR3 protein is CSASLRNTGELFF. For the CDR3, the DNA is TGCAGTGCTAGTTTGCGTAACACCGGGGAGCTGTTTTTT.

V and J are TRBV28 and TRBJ1-1; 8 bases map to TRBD1. The CDR3 runs 12 residues. V lost 8 bases, J lost 8 bases, and 7 bases stayed unmatched. Germline CDR1 reads MDHEN; CDR2 reads SYDVKM. CDR3 sequence: CASGTGGQEAFF. The CDR3 coding sequence is TGTGCCAGCGGAACAGGGGGGCAGGAAGCTTTCTTT.

This clone has just one count. The same CDR3 also results from other DNA sequences found in this sample. The V call is TRBV12-3 or TRBV12-4, the J call TRBJ1-1; 8 bases agree with TRBD1. Germline trimming cut 6 bases from V and 3 bases from J; bases unmatched to any gene: 3. The CDR3 has 13 residues. For the CDR3, the DNA is TGTGCCAGCAGGGACAGGGAGGACACTGAAGCTTTCTTT. Amino acid sequence: CASRDREDTEAFF.

The chain couples TRBV11-2 to TRBJ2-2; 13 bases align to TRBD2. The V gene end was trimmed by 4 bases and the J gene end by 9 bases; junction bases not matched to a gene: 14. The CDR3 has 18 amino acids. The germline gives CDR1 SGHAT, CDR2 FQNNGV. This CDR3 is CASSSQGTSGTRVRELFF. In nucleotides, the CDR3 is TGTGCCAGCAGCTCCCAGGGGACTAGCGGGACCCGCGTCAGGGAGCTGTTTTTT.

The chain recombines TRBV4-1 with TRBJ1-3; TRBD1 matches 7 bases. V gave up 5 bases and J gave up 4 bases; unmatched junction bases: 8. This CDR3 region has 15 residues. Germline assignment: CDR1 MGHRA and CDR2 YSYEKL. The CDR3 region has the DNA TGCGCCAGCAGCTACCACGACAGGGCCGGAAACACCATATATTTT. Protein: CASSYHDRAGNTIYF.

The CDR3 loop reads CASSPDRGYTEAFF. DNA for the CDR3: TGCGCCAGCAGCCCTGACAGGGGGTACACTGAAGCTTTCTTT. This chain joins TRBV4-3 and TRBJ1-1; TRBD1 matches at 9 bases. J was trimmed by 3 bases and V by 4 bases; bases with no gene match: 3. The germline V gene encodes CDR1 LGHNA and CDR2 YSLEER. The CDR3 length is 14 residues.

This chain links TRBV4-1 with TRBJ1-2, with unresolved D. The germline V and J ends were trimmed by 1 base and 5 bases, with 8 bases remaining between them. CDR1 MGHRA and CDR2 YSYEKL come from the germline V gene. The CDR3 is made up of 13 amino acids. CDR3 sequence reads: CASSQVTEYGYTF. Here the CDR3 DNA reads TGCGCCAGCAGCCAAGTTACAGAATATGGCTACACCTTC.

The chain links TRBV4-1 to TRBJ2-7; TRBD2 aligns across 12 bases. This CDR3 has 17 residues. Germline lookup yields CDR1 MGHRA and CDR2 YSYEKL. With 4 bases clipped from V and 0 bases from J, the junction kept 7 bases outside the gene matches. The CDR3 region has the DNA TGCGCCAGCAGCCTCAGGACTAGCGGGGAAGGCTCCTACGAGCAGTACTTC. It specifies CASSLRTSGEGSYEQYF.

The V call is TRBV5-1, the J call TRBJ2-3, with a possible D match to TRBD2 (6 bases). This CDR3 contains 16 residues. V was trimmed by 0 bases and J by 2 bases, leaving 13 bases between them. Germline-derived CDR1 and CDR2 are SGHRS and YFSETQ. CDR3 in amino acids: CASSLGISGDTDTQYF. CDR3 coding DNA: TGCGCCAGCAGCTTGGGGATTAGCGGAGACACAGATACGCAGTATTTT.

This chain joins TRBV19 and TRBJ2-7; 11 bases are shared with TRBD2. The CDR3 sequence is 14 residues long. Germline values: CDR1 LNHDA, CDR2 SQIVND (reference sequence). J was trimmed by 3 bases and V by 5 bases; bases with no gene match: 3. DNA for the CDR3: TGTGCCAGTAGTTTCGGGACTAGCGGCTACGAGCAGTACTTC. Amino acids: CASSFGTSGYEQYF.

This chain uses TRBV9 with TRBJ1-3; D unresolved. The V and J ends lost 0 bases and 4 bases respectively, with 8 bases between them. The CDR3 runs 14 residues. CDR1 is SGDLS and CDR2 is YYNGEE in the germline V gene. The CDR3 DNA follows: TGTGCCAGCAGCGTAGCAGGTCACGGAAACACCATATATTTT. This encodes CASSVAGHGNTIYF.

In this sample, this clone turned up a few times. The J gene is TRBJ2-7, the V gene TRBV10-3; the match to TRBD2 covers 10 bases. CDR3 length: 14 residues. From germline, CDR1 is ENHRY and CDR2 SYGVKD. After removal of 2 bases from V and 6 bases from J, the junction contained 4 bases not matched to a gene. CDR3 sequence reads: CAISELAGVPEQYF. As DNA, the CDR3 is TGTGCCATCAGTGAGCTAGCGGGAGTCCCCGAGCAGTACTTC.

This clone was seen a single time. The chain carries TRBV27 and TRBJ2-1; D remains unclear. The germline V gene encodes CDR1 MNHEY and CDR2 SMNVEV (reference sequence). The CDR3 is 15 residues long. The V end was cut by 6 bases, the J end by 2 bases, with 14 bases between. The CDR3 protein is CASRFLGVAYNEQFF. CDR3 in DNA: TGTGCCAGCAGATTCCTAGGAGTCGCCTACAATGAGCAGTTCTTC.

The chain links TRBV11-1 to TRBJ2-7, with D unclear. Per the germline V gene, CDR1 is SGHAT and CDR2 is FQDESV (reference sequence). This CDR3 comprises 14 residues. Trimming pared 4 bases from V and 5 bases from J, leaving 15 bases between. This chain's CDR3 is CASSSLPQTDEQYF. Here the CDR3 DNA reads TGTGCCAGCAGCTCCTTACCACAGACGGACGAGCAGTACTTC.

J is TRBJ2-3 and V is TRBV3-1 (or the pseudogene TRBV3-2), with 11 bases identical to TRBD1. This CDR3 has 16 amino acids. Germline V gene lookup returns CDR1 LGHDT and CDR2 YNNKEL (reference sequence). The V and J ends lost 3 bases and 4 bases, in that order; junction bases with no gene match: 6. Here the CDR3 DNA reads TGTGCCAGCAGCCAGTGGGGGACAGGGGGATCAGATACGCAGTATTTT. Protein product: CASSQWGTGGSDTQYF.

CDR3: CASTPSSGQSHYEQYF. The CDR3 coding sequence is TGTGCCAGCACCCCCTCGTCGGGACAGAGCCACTACGAGCAGTACTTC. The chain is built from TRBV28 and TRBJ2-7, with 7 bases that match TRBD1. Germline V gene lookup returns CDR1 MDHEN and CDR2 SYDVKM. The V and J ends lost 7 bases and 3 bases, in that order; junction bases with no gene match: 15. The CDR3 has 16 residues.

In its sample, this clone was seen once. The V call is TRBV3-1 (or the pseudogene TRBV3-2), the J call TRBJ2-1; D possibly corresponds to TRBD2 (6 bases). V was pared by 3 bases and J by 2 bases, with 32 bases between. The CDR3 totals 22 residues. Germline assignment: CDR1 LGHDT and CDR2 YNNKEL (reference sequence). CDR3: CASSQESASEVIRDRAYNEQFF. In DNA, the CDR3 is TGTGCCAGCAGCCAGGAGTCGGCTAGCGAGGTGATCCGGGATAGGGCCTACAATGAGCAGTTCTTC.

The J gene is TRBJ1-5, the V gene TRBV28; 8 bases map to TRBD1. This CDR3 comprises 17 residues. CDR1 is MDHEN, CDR2 SYDVKM, per germline. J gave up 0 bases and V 4 bases, and 8 bases lay outside the gene matches. The CDR3 loop is CASSYPTGGYSNQPQHF. The DNA of the CDR3 is TGTGCCAGCAGTTACCCCACAGGGGGATATAGCAATCAGCCCCAGCATTTT.

The chain combines TRBV19 with TRBJ1-2; 9 bases are a match to TRBD1. This CDR3 spans 17 amino acids. Germline trimming cut 2 bases from V and 1 base from J; bases unmatched to any gene: 8. In germline, CDR1 is LNHDA, CDR2 SQIVND (reference sequence). The CDR3 loop reads CASSITGTGISNYGYTF. CDR3 coding DNA: TGTGCCAGTAGTATAACCGGGACAGGGATTAGTAACTATGGCTACACCTTC.

This clone was counted a few times. The gene calls are TRBV28 and TRBJ1-1; 9 bases fit TRBD1. CDR3 size: 14 residues. The germline CDR1 and CDR2 sequences are MDHEN and SYDVKM. Losses at the gene ends were 2 bases for V and 3 bases for J; bases not matched to a gene: 1. The CDR3 DNA is TGTGCCAGCAGTTTAGGACAGGGGTACACTGAAGCTTTCTTT. Amino acid sequence: CASSLGQGYTEAFF. Full variable domain (remainder filled in from reference TRBV28 and TRBJ1-1): DVKVTQSSRYLVKRTGEKVFLECVQDMDHENMFWYRQDPGLGLRLIYFSYDVKMKEKGDIPEGYSVSREKKERFSLILESASTNQTSMYLCASSLGQGYTEAFFGQGTRLTVV.

CDR3: CASRDVGTGVHGYTF. Written as DNA, the CDR3 is TGTGCCAGCAGGGACGTAGGGACAGGGGTTCATGGCTACACCTTC. The chain has TRBV2 and TRBJ1-2, with 10 bases identical to TRBD1. V shed 6 bases and J 6 bases; nucleotides not matched to a gene: 10. Germline V gene data show CDR1 as SNHLY and CDR2 as FYNNEI. CDR3 length: 15 amino acids.

The CDR3 sequence: CASSLGGQRQETQYF. The CDR3 bases are TGTGCCAGCAGCTTGGGCGGGCAGCGACAAGAGACCCAGTACTTC. The J gene is TRBJ2-5, the V gene TRBV11-2, with D perhaps TRBD2 (5 bases). The CDR3 contains 15 residues. V lost 3 bases and J 2 bases, leaving 13 bases between the germline ends. Germline assignment: CDR1 SGHAT and CDR2 FQNNGV.